The following is a T cell receptor (beta chain) sequence with its context. This sample was included in a study of blood T cell repertoires in COVID-19. The wider study: Nucleic acid was either cDNA or gDNA, and it came from T cells, B-cell-depleted T cells, or PBMCs.

In the authors' workflow: Researchers report that nucleated cell counts were estimated from reference gene primer amplification. The repertoire was sequenced with immunoSEQ multiplex PCR; TCRdb's copy has only in-frame clones and lacks some. V and J calls and clone size come straight from that table; D and trimming were deduced from the DNA. This table has 90,000 to 120,000 clones, 65% to 80% appearing once. The receptor was derived from a man in his 70s with acute or convalescent COVID-19. What was sequenced was peripheral blood.

Here the CDR3 reads CASSYSKGGNYGYTF. In DNA form, the CDR3 reads TGTGCCAGCAGTTACTCGAAAGGGGGTAACTATGGCTACACCTTC. The V and J genes are TRBV6-5 and TRBJ1-2, with a tentative D call TRBD1 (6 bases). CDR1 and CDR2 from the germline V gene are MNHEY and SVGAGI. V gave up 0 bases and J gave up 1 base, with 9 bases separating them. This CDR3 comprises 15 residues.